The clone carrying this T cell receptor beta chain was detected only a few times. These data belong to a study of regulatory T cells in long-lasting Graves disease. The time point was: persistent/refractory GD, antithyroid drugs over 5 years with positive TRAb. PBMC RNA served as the TCR library source. Blood from the periphery, 8.5 to 9 milliliters in all, was drawn into EDTA tubes. Sequencing libraries for TCR beta were prepared with iRepertoire HTBI primers and Arm-PCR of CDR3 regions. TCRdb used MiXCR to reprocess the multiplex PCR reads, holding one entry per CDR3 protein. This sample has 450,000 or so distinct CDR3 sequences, with around a fifth found just once. The sequencing used peripheral blood mononuclear cells (PBMCs), collected when the disease was refractory, from a patient treated with antithyroid drugs. The TCR comes from a female donor with Graves disease.

The CDR3 bases are TGTGCCATCAGGGGGGTAACAGATACGCAGTATTTT. It yields the protein CAIRGVTDTQYF. The chain couples TRBV10-3 to TRBJ2-3, with D perhaps being TRBD1 or TRBD2 (5 bases each). This CDR3 contains 12 residues. Between the trimmed V and J ends, which lost 6 bases and 3 bases, there was a span of 7 bases. From germline, CDR1 is ENHRY and CDR2 SYGVKD.